The TCR beta chain described here comes from a study of shared clonotypes between healthy human individuals. Study overall: CD4 naive and memory got three plates each, CD8 naive two, CD8 memory one.

Terminally differentiated effector memory CD45RA+ cells were excluded by CCR7 positive selection of CD45RO-negative cells. As to this clone: Its antigen is unidentified.

Across several immunoSEQ plates, the genomic DNA of each subset was split evenly. Assay used: immunoSEQ multiplex PCR; TCRdb lists only in-frame clones, some missing. The sample yields approximately 2,000,000 clones, around 95% seen once. The CDR3 is made up of 18 amino acids. The germline gives CDR1 MNHEY, CDR2 SMNVEV (reference sequence). Trimming removed 9 bases from V and 1 base from J; junction bases left unmatched: 15. Overall study results and limits: Some naive CD4 clonotypes, roughly 4.8%, turned up in common across four donors. Collection of samples was limited to blood; tissue repertoires likely differ.

Material: naive CD8+ T cells from PBMCs. This chain uses TRBV27 with TRBJ2-1; 10 bases agree with TRBD2. The sequence was collected from a man between 18 and 29 years old in good health. Some clones in this sample may be carry-over from other donors' samples. The CDR3 loop is CASLMSGLAVTSYNEQFF. CDR3 bases: TGTGCCAGTCTTATGTCCGGACTAGCGGTAACTTCCTACAATGAGCAGTTCTTC.